Sequencing of this T cell receptor (beta chain) was carried out in a study of cytomegalovirus exposure and HLA in healthy donors. Across the study: HLA-typed donors were the source of about 85 million unique TCRs, which an early data release held. Findings and limits, study-wide: Cytomegalovirus status, reportedly, was diagnosed with high specificity and sensitivity by the classifier. A later examination showed that TCR association rates differed by HLA locus, with DRB1 most and HLA-C fewest. HLA alleles showed associations with about 17,000 TCR beta sequences in a later analysis, at a 0.05 false discovery rate.

Germline values: CDR1 MNHEY, CDR2 SMNVEV (reference sequence). The CDR3 loop spans 16 amino acids. With V trimmed by 5 bases and J by 4 bases, 11 bases remained unmatched. The PCR employed 60 Vbeta primers together with 13 Jbeta primers. Here immunoSEQ multiplex PCR was the method, and the copy in TCRdb shows in-frame clones only, minus some. The data show 100,000 to 150,000 clones, 60% to 80% seen once. Notes on this clone: Its antigen is unknown.

V usage is TRBV27 and J usage is TRBJ1-5; 7 positions agree with TRBD1. This TCR was sampled from a woman in her forties or fifties in good health and CMV-seronegative. Sequencing was done on a sample of PBMCs. CDR3 sequence: CASSPWDSNLNQPQHF. CDR3 in DNA: TGTGCCAGCAGTCCCTGGGACAGTAACTTGAATCAGCCCCAGCATTTT.